This section outlines one TCR beta chain sequence together with its context. The antigen is unknown. Per the germline V gene, CDR1 is MNHEY and CDR2 is SMNVEV (reference sequence). The junction had 9 bases not matched to a gene; V was cut back by 2 bases and J by 5 bases. This CDR3 comprises 16 residues. Clones were read by immunoSEQ multiplex PCR, and TCRdb kept only the in-frame ones, dropping some. The sample has about 62,000 clones, around 90% seen once. These data belong to a study of OX40 agonist ivuxolimab in advanced cancers. Study information: The patients' treatment was ivuxolimab, an agonistic anti-OX40 (CD134) antibody. Checkpoint inhibitors had been given previously to about 40% of patients. General observations from the study: At 0.1 to 3.0 mg/kg, CD4+ and CD8+ blood T cells expanded clonally by week 6. Partial responders at 0.1-3.0 mg/kg had among the lowest clonal expansion.

This receptor was taken from an adult with an advanced solid tumor such as melanoma, head and neck, liver or kidney cancer. The sequencing here drew on CD4+ or CD8+ T cells sorted from blood, taken in a trial of the OX40 agonist ivuxolimab. V is TRBV27 and J is TRBJ1-1; TRBD1 matches 9 bases. The CDR3 nucleotides read TGTGCCAGCAGTTTACGTGGGACAGGGTTTGGAACTGAAGCTTTCTTT. This sequence encodes CASSLRGTGFGTEAFF.